This T cell receptor beta chain was recorded in a study of CD8+CD57+ T cells in acquired aplastic anemia (dated by TCRdb to the late 2010s). About the full investigation: DNA extracted from sorted CD4+ and CD8+ cells had a mean of 3.2 ug, with a range of roughly 0.2 to 30 ug. What the authors observed across the whole study: CD8+ Simpson's diversity did not differ significantly between patients and healthy controls (P=0.060). Although 25 to 30 CD8+ CDR3 sequences were shared by patients and controls, these sequences appeared highly expressed in patients and within the immunodominant clones of patients.

TCR beta VDJ combination and CDR3 sequence profiling used genomic DNA as the template. TCR repertoire sequencing was run on an Illumina HiSeq 2000. Turning to the authors' computational methods: Repertoire assessment relied on Simpson's diversity index, CDR3 size and DJ length profiles, and TRBV/TRBJ rearrangement plots. The immunodominant clone was defined as the most abundant DNA sequence in deep sequencing data. CDR3 amino acid sequences were checked for sharing across subjects and were also compared against the VDJdb database and published repertoires. TCRdb reprocessed the public reads (quality trimming at Q25 with fastp, clone calling with MiXCR) and kept in-frame beta chains. Entries are consolidated by CDR3 protein sequence, retaining the most common genes and DNA. TCRdb's processing, not the authors' own work, is the source of the V and J calls. Within this sample are about 190,000 distinct CDR3 sequences, with 64% of them counted one time only. The top ten hold 40% to 55% of the sample.

The sample holds one count of this clonotype. The antigen this receptor binds is unknown. Base qualities are not recorded, but no much larger clone differs from it by a single base. On its own, one read is weak support. The CDR3 goes from the cysteine to the phenylalanine over 16 residues. The entry retains the CDR3 DNA only, 48 bases that are in frame from base 1. The germline V gene supplies CDR1 MRHNA and CDR2 SNTAGT. Trimming takes 2 bases off V and 7 bases off J; junction bases not matched to a gene: 6. In this study, sorted CD4+ and CD8+ T cells from the blood of healthy subjects and of severe aplastic anemia patients had their TCR repertoires deep-sequenced. Ficoll-Paque density gradient centrifugation was used to isolate peripheral blood mononuclear cells. Before DNA extraction, CD4+ and CD8+ T cells were sorted by FACS or by magnetic beads.

The source of this sequence is a human donor with severe aplastic anemia or a healthy control (not recorded which). The rearrangement joined TRBV6-4 to TRBJ2-1, and 12 bases in between align with TRBD2. Sequencing input: sorted CD4+, CD8+, or CD8+CD57+ T cells (not recorded which) from PBMCs. CDR3 reads: CASSDAPTSGGNEQFF. The sequenced DNA: TGTGCCAGCAGTGACGCCCCCACTAGCGGGGGGAATGAGCAGTTCTTC.